This entry describes one T cell receptor beta chain. This clonotype was recorded a few times. What this receptor recognizes is not known. No much larger clone exists at a distance of one base, and base qualities are not known. The V and J ends are trimmed by 4 bases and 4 bases, leaving 6 bases between them. From a lookup of the germline V gene, CDR1 and CDR2 are SNHLY and FYNNEI. From the cysteine through the phenylalanine, the CDR3 covers 12 amino acids. CDR3 DNA only is kept here, 36 bases in frame from base 1. Genomic DNA was used as template for profiling of TCR beta VDJ combinations and CDR3 sequences. An Illumina HiSeq 2000 was the platform used for TCR repertoire sequencing. On the authors' methods: TRBV/TRBJ rearrangement plots, CDR3 size and DJ length profiles, and Simpson's diversity index were used to evaluate the repertoires. The most abundant DNA sequence in the deep sequencing data was defined as the immunodominant clone. CDR3 amino acid sequences were checked for sharing across subjects and were also compared against the VDJdb database and published repertoires. The public reads were reanalyzed by TCRdb: fastp trimming at Q25, MiXCR alignment, in-frame beta chains only. Each entry is one CDR3 protein sequence, shown with its most common DNA and genes. The V and J calls come from TCRdb's annotation, not from the publication. A total of about 110,000 distinct CDR3 sequences appear in this sample, 51% of them only once. The leading ten clones occupy about a third of the sample.

This sample was included in a study of CD8+CD57+ T cells in acquired aplastic anemia (dated by TCRdb to 2016 to 2019). Regarding the study in general: DNA extracted from sorted CD4+ and CD8+ cells had a mean of around 3.3 ug, with a range of about 0.18 to 27.4 ug. For healthy donor samples, the average read count was roughly 9.9 million for CD4+ cells and 11 million to 13 million for CD8+ cells. Points the paper makes about the study in general: Although 25 to 30 CD8+ CDR3 sequences were shared by patients and controls, these sequences appeared highly expressed in patients and within the immunodominant clones of patients. CD8+ Simpson's diversity did not differ significantly between patients and healthy controls (P=0.060).

In the study, sorted CD4+ and CD8+ blood T cells from patients with severe aplastic anemia and from healthy subjects underwent deep sequencing of TCR repertoires. Ficoll-Paque density gradient centrifugation was used to isolate peripheral blood mononuclear cells. Before DNA extraction, CD4+ and CD8+ T cells were sorted with FACS or magnetic beads. The sequenced material came from sorted CD4+, CD8+, or CD8+CD57+ T cells (not recorded which) from PBMCs. The chain uses TRBV2 and TRBJ2-3; the D segment cannot be called with confidence. The TCR comes from a human donor in good health, serving as a control. CDR3 sequence: CASSVVADTQYF. The nucleotides read TGTGCCAGCAGTGTCGTGGCAGATACGCAGTATTTT.